The 11 T cell receptor beta chains in this list originate from one sample, sequenced in a study of OX40 agonist ivuxolimab in advanced cancers. The library was produced with the immunoSEQ multiplex PCR assay. TCRdb mirrors the immuneACCESS table, restricted to in-frame sequences. Some clones are absent from its copies; in checked studies, under half trace to an unresolved V gene, and the reason for the others is unknown. The sample table records fewer than 90,000 clones; 93% of these occur just once. The ten largest account for 5.5% to 7% of the sample. The sequencing here drew on CD4+ or CD8+ T cells sorted from blood, taken in a trial of the OX40 agonist ivuxolimab. The receptor set was obtained from an adult with an advanced solid tumor such as melanoma, head and neck, liver or kidney cancer.

CDR3 in DNA: TGTGCCAGTAGTGTGACAGGGGGCCGCGAGCAGTACTTC. This encodes CASSVTGGREQYF. The V and J genes are TRBV19 and TRBJ2-7; 10 nucleotides match TRBD1. Germline V gives CDR1 LNHDA, CDR2 SQIVND (reference sequence). The length of the CDR3 is 13 residues. Losses at the gene ends were 5 bases for V and 6 bases for J; bases not matched to a gene: 4.

The V and J genes are TRBV27 and TRBJ1-4; D remains unclear. Germline CDR1 is MNHEY and CDR2 is SMNVEV (reference sequence). The ends were cut back, 6 bases at V and 3 bases at J, with 20 bases in the middle. CDR3 length: 17 amino acids. Here the CDR3 reads CASSPMGAQRANEKLFF. In DNA form, the CDR3 reads TGTGCCAGCAGCCCAATGGGCGCTCAGAGGGCTAATGAAAAACTGTTTTTT.

This clone has more than one count but fewer than ten. V is TRBV11-2 and J is TRBJ2-7; TRBD1 matches at 9 bases. The CDR3 loop spans 16 amino acids. CDR1 and CDR2 (germline): SGHAT, FQNNGV. J lost 3 bases, V lost 5 bases, and 11 bases had no gene match. The CDR3: CASSPYTGGGNYEQYF. The CDR3 region has the DNA TGTGCCAGCAGCCCATATACAGGGGGCGGTAACTACGAGCAGTACTTC.

This chain uses TRBV6-1 with TRBJ1-1; D is ambiguous. Germline V gene data show CDR1 as MNHNS and CDR2 as SASEGT. Trimming stripped 7 bases from V and 4 bases from J, with 10 bases between. The CDR3 sequence is 12 residues long. CDR3 sequence reads: CASIVWGTEAFF. The CDR3 DNA reads as TGTGCCAGCATAGTCTGGGGCACTGAAGCTTTCTTT.

V usage is TRBV5-6 and J usage is TRBJ1-1; D is unclear. CDR3 length equals 16 residues. CDR1 is SGHDT and CDR2 is YYEEEE in the germline V gene. Trimming left V 0 bases short and J 0 bases short, with 12 bases between. The CDR3 DNA follows: TGTGCCAGCAGCTTGGATGTCACGGCATTGAACACTGAAGCTTTCTTT. It encodes CASSLDVTALNTEAFF.

The chain recombines TRBV4-3 with TRBJ2-6, with 8 bases lining up with TRBD1. The CDR3 covers 19 residues. CDR1 is LGHNA and CDR2 is YSLEER in the germline V gene. Trimming cost V 1 base and J 4 bases; bases outside gene matches: 12. The CDR3 sequence: CASSQVGQGISFGANVLTF. The CDR3 DNA is TGCGCCAGCAGCCAAGTTGGACAGGGTATTAGTTTCGGGGCCAACGTCCTGACTTTC.

The chain has TRBV15 and TRBJ2-1; no clear D. Germline values: CDR1 LNHNV, CDR2 YYDKDF (reference sequence). Trimming stripped 1 base from V and 3 bases from J, with 1 base between. The CDR3 is 12 amino acids. CDR3 region: CATSRVYNEQFF. The CDR3 DNA reads TGTGCCACCAGCAGAGTCTACAATGAGCAGTTCTTC.

V gene TRBV6-1 combines with J gene TRBJ1-2, with a possible D match to TRBD1 (5 bases). Between the trimmed V and J ends, which lost 1 base and 7 bases, there was a span of 13 bases. Germline CDR1 is MNHNS and CDR2 is SASEGT. CDR3 size: 14 residues. The CDR3 DNA follows: TGTGCCAGCAGTGAAGTTGCAGGGCTGCTTGGCTACACCTTC. This gives the protein CASSEVAGLLGYTF.

The chain carries TRBV9 and TRBJ2-7; weak D call: TRBD2 (6 bases). V lost 3 bases, J lost 0 bases, and 19 bases lay in between. CDR1 and CDR2 from the germline V gene are SGDLS and YYNGEE. The CDR3 sequence is 17 residues long. The CDR3 reads CASSASLGLAFSYEQYF. The CDR3 coding sequence is TGTGCCAGCAGCGCCTCCTTAGGGCTAGCGTTCTCCTACGAGCAGTACTTC.

The rearrangement uses TRBV29-1 and TRBJ1-2, with a tentative D call TRBD1 (5 bases). The V end lost 5 bases, the J end lost 3 bases, and 13 bases lay between the germline ends. The CDR3 is 13 residues long. Germline V gene lookup returns CDR1 SQVTM and CDR2 ANQGSEA. CDR3 nucleotide sequence: TGCAGCGTTCTCGGGAGGGGATACTATGGCTACACCTTC. It encodes CSVLGRGYYGYTF.

This clone was recorded a few times. The gene calls are TRBV7-2 and TRBJ2-1; D perhaps matches TRBD1 (5 bases). The CDR3 sequence is 16 residues long. V was shortened by 0 bases and J by 4 bases, with 13 bases between the two germline ends. Germline lookup yields CDR1 SGHTA and CDR2 FQGNSA. In nucleotides, the CDR3 is TGTGCCAGCAGCTTAGCCTTTAAGTCAGGGTACAATGAGCAGTTCTTC. Protein: CASSLAFKSGYNEQFF.